This T cell receptor beta chain was captured in a study of T cell responses to AZD1222 COVID-19 vaccine. CDR1 is SGHAT, CDR2 FQNNGV, per germline. The CDR3 spans 15 residues. The V gene end was trimmed by 3 bases and the J gene end by 6 bases; junction bases not matched to a gene: 7. Method: immunoSEQ multiplex PCR; TCRdb's copy keeps in-frame clones and lacks some. The sample shows tens of thousands of clones, roughly 90% of them seen only once. To note about this clone: Antigen specificity is unknown.

Points from the study as a whole: There were mostly white British donors and more females than males, and clonal diversity was possibly underestimated.

The input for sequencing was peripheral blood, taken on day 0 of MenACWY control vaccination. The TCR originated in an adult in good health. The chain uses TRBV11-2 and TRBJ2-1, with 8 bases lining up with TRBD1. The CDR3 here is CASSFQGQGTNEQFF. CDR3 DNA sequence: TGTGCCAGCAGCTTCCAAGGACAGGGTACCAATGAGCAGTTCTTC.